The 2 T cell receptor beta chains below were found in one sample sequenced in a study of T-cell reconstitution after alpha-beta-depleted transplantation in children. Library preparation (for TCRbeta) was performed with unique molecular identifiers. Using its own MiXCR run on the PCR reads, TCRdb lists one record per CDR3 protein. The profile shows around 410,000 distinct CDR3 sequences, 11% of them singletons. Specimen: PBMCs from the stem cell graft donor, collected from the stem cell graft. Every receptor here comes from a human donor who donated a stem cell graft to a child with acute myeloid leukemia.

The V and J genes are TRBV20-1 and TRBJ2-1; D may be TRBD1 or TRBD2 (5 bases each). From germline, CDR1 is DFQATT and CDR2 SNEGSKA (reference sequence). Trimming removed 5 bases at V and 0 bases at J, with 20 bases between. The CDR3 is 17 amino acids. The CDR3 reads CSASPTPGLSSYNEQFF. The DNA of the CDR3 is TGCAGTGCTTCACCAACACCGGGGCTTAGCTCCTACAATGAGCAGTTCTTC.

In nucleotides, the CDR3 is TGTGCCAGCAGCGGCCTTATCGCGGGGGGTGGTTCGGAGACCCAGTACTTC. It is translated as CASSGLIAGGGSETQYF. V gene TRBV5-6 combines with J gene TRBJ2-5; 8 bases map to TRBD2. The V gene's germline CDR1 is SGHDT and CDR2 YYEEEE. This CDR3 contains 17 residues. Trimming took 4 bases from V and 5 from J; bases not matched to a gene: 16.